Below are 19 T cell receptor beta chains sequenced from a single sample in a study of cytomegalovirus exposure and HLA in healthy donors. Vbeta (60) and Jbeta (13) primers were used in the PCR. Measured with immunoSEQ multiplex PCR; TCRdb has only the in-frame clones, and not every one. The data show more than 130,000 clones, about three quarters seen once. Specimen: PBMCs. These receptors came from a man aged 35 to 55 in good health and CMV-seropositive.

This chain joins TRBV11-1 and TRBJ2-5, with D unclear. Trimming pared 1 base from V and 3 bases from J, leaving 6 bases between. CDR1 and CDR2 (germline): SGHAT, FQDESV (reference sequence). The CDR3 length is 13 residues. In nucleotides, the CDR3 is TGTGCCAGCAGCTTAGACAGAGAAGAGACCCAGTACTTC. This codes for CASSLDREETQYF.

This clone was counted a few times. The rearrangement joins TRBV5-1 to TRBJ2-5; tentatively, D is TRBD1 (6 bases). The DNA end favors TRBJ2-7, so the J call may be wrong. Per the germline V gene, CDR1 is SGHRS and CDR2 is YFSETQ. The CDR3 is made up of 15 amino acids. CDR3 region: CASSEGDVPTNEQYF. CDR3 DNA: TGCGCCAGCAGCGAGGGGGACGTACCCACTAACGAGCAGTACTTC.

CDR3 protein: CSVVRTSGGYNEQFF. The CDR3 DNA sequence: TGCAGCGTTGTCAGGACTAGCGGGGGGTACAATGAGCAGTTCTTC. V gene TRBV29-1 combines with J gene TRBJ2-1; TRBD2 aligns across 14 bases. CDR1 is SQVTM, CDR2 ANQGSEA, per germline. This CDR3 region has 15 residues. The V gene end was trimmed by 4 bases and the J gene end by 4 bases; junction bases not matched to a gene: 3.

The genes are TRBV18 and TRBJ2-5, with 8 bases aligning to TRBD1. Germline V lookup: CDR1 KGHSH, CDR2 LQKENI. J was trimmed by 5 bases and V by 4 bases; bases with no gene match: 9. The CDR3 length is 15 residues. The CDR3 spells CASSLSGQGHETQYF. CDR3 nucleotide sequence: TGTGCCAGCTCACTCAGCGGACAGGGACACGAGACCCAGTACTTC.

The gene calls are TRBV19 and TRBJ1-1, with D perhaps matching TRBD1 (6 bases). Trimming cost V 7 bases and J 2 bases, with 14 bases left between them. This CDR3 is built from 14 residues. Germline CDR1 reads LNHDA; CDR2 reads SQIVND (reference sequence). CDR3 in DNA: TGTGCCAGTACCTTCGGGACATTTAACACTGAAGCTTTCTTT. Amino acids: CASTFGTFNTEAFF.

This clone was counted a few times. The chain couples TRBV4-3 to TRBJ1-2; D is possibly TRBD1 (5 bases). The V gene lost 1 base and the J gene lost 1 base, with 10 bases spanning the gap. The CDR3 loop spans 15 amino acids. Germline V gene sequence: CDR1 LGHNA, CDR2 YSLEER. The CDR3 loop reads CASSQVWGDNYGYTF. In DNA form, the CDR3 reads TGCGCCAGCAGCCAAGTGTGGGGGGATAACTATGGCTACACCTTC.

This clone was counted once. The chain couples TRBV5-1 to TRBJ1-1, with 7 bases fitting TRBD1. The CDR3 contains 18 residues. The V segment lost 6 bases and the J segment 1 base; nucleotides outside the gene matches: 18. Looked up from germline, CDR1 is SGHRS and CDR2 is YFSETQ. CDR3 in amino acids: CASTIHQEGARKNTEAFF. As DNA, the CDR3 is TGCGCCAGCACTATACACCAAGAGGGGGCGCGGAAGAACACTGAAGCTTTCTTT.

This chain connects TRBV7-9 to TRBJ2-5, with a possible D match to TRBD2 (6 bases). CDR1 is SEHNR, CDR2 FQNEAQ, per germline (reference sequence). This CDR3 has 14 amino acids. The V gene lost 2 bases and the J gene lost 2 bases, with 9 bases spanning the gap. CDR3 region: CASSLRRDQETQYF. The CDR3 DNA reads as TGTGCCAGCAGCTTAAGGAGGGATCAAGAGACCCAGTACTTC.

The chain carries TRBV5-5 and TRBJ2-7, with a possible D match to TRBD1 (6 bases). The V end lost 3 bases, the J end lost 3 bases, and 7 bases lay between the germline ends. Germline CDR1 SGHKS, CDR2 YYEKEE (reference sequence). The CDR3 runs to 12 residues. CDR3 region: CASSSQGYEQYF. DNA of the CDR3: TGTGCCAGCAGCTCACAGGGCTACGAGCAGTACTTC.

The table lists this clone with a count of one. The chain has TRBV4-3 and TRBJ2-7, with D maybe TRBD2 (7 bases). CDR1 and CDR2 (germline): LGHNA, YSLEER. V was clipped by 4 bases and J by 5 bases, with 12 bases between them. This CDR3 contains 13 residues. The CDR3 spells CASSLWEGDEQYF. CDR3 nucleotide sequence: TGCGCCAGCAGCCTTTGGGAGGGGGACGAGCAGTACTTC.

In its sample, this clone was seen once. This chain joins TRBV19 and TRBJ1-2; TRBD1 matches 9 bases. J was trimmed by 6 bases and V by 4 bases; bases with no gene match: 3. The CDR3 covers 13 residues. Germline lookup yields CDR1 LNHDA and CDR2 SQIVND (reference sequence). The CDR3 reads CASSRGTGNGYTF. In DNA form, the CDR3 reads TGTGCCAGTAGTAGGGGGACAGGGAATGGCTACACCTTC.

The chain recombines TRBV2 with TRBJ2-2; no clear D gene. V was trimmed by 4 bases and J by 7 bases, leaving 7 bases between them. Per germline, CDR1 SNHLY and CDR2 FYNNEI. The CDR3 has 12 amino acids. CDR3 nucleotides: TGTGCCAGCAGTGGGAGACGCGGGGAGCTGTTTTTT. It is translated as CASSGRRGELFF.

There are a few counts of this clone. V gene TRBV25-1 combines with J gene TRBJ2-5, with D perhaps matching TRBD1 (6 bases). The CDR3 totals 16 residues. CDR1 is MGHDK and CDR2 is SYGVNS in the germline V gene. The V end lost 8 bases, the J end lost 5 bases, and 24 bases lay between the germline ends. The CDR3 DNA is TGTGCCAGCTTCGGGGACCTACAGGGCTTCGGGGAGACCCAGTACTTC. This codes for CASFGDLQGFGETQYF.

The chain joins TRBV19 to TRBJ2-3; D might be TRBD1 (6 bases). Germline lookup yields CDR1 LNHDA and CDR2 SQIVND (reference sequence). The CDR3 has 14 residues. V lost 6 bases, J lost 2 bases, and 12 bases lay in between. The CDR3 region has the DNA TGTGCCAGTAGCGACACAGGGACCACAGATACGCAGTATTTT. Its translation: CASSDTGTTDTQYF.

This clone was seen once. The chain combines TRBV11-3 with TRBJ1-2; TRBD1 matches 9 bases. With 5 bases clipped from V and 7 bases from J, the junction kept 2 bases outside the gene matches. Germline CDR1 is SGHNT and CDR2 is YENEEA. This CDR3 is 12 amino acids long. This CDR3 is CASSPTGGGYTF. For the CDR3, the DNA is TGTGCCAGCAGCCCGACAGGGGGTGGCTACACCTTC.

The chain links TRBV7-2 to TRBJ2-2, with 8 bases identical to TRBD1. The germline CDR1 and CDR2 sequences are SGHTA and FQGNSA. V shed 2 bases, J shed 5 bases, and the junction held 7 bases outside the gene matches. The CDR3 is made up of 16 amino acids. The CDR3 DNA is TGTGCCAGCAGCTTACAGGGGGCGGTGAGAACCGGGGAGCTGTTTTTT. Encoded protein: CASSLQGAVRTGELFF.

This clone occurred a few times. The J gene is TRBJ1-2, the V gene TRBV4-3; no reliable D call. This CDR3 is built from 12 residues. CDR1 and CDR2 (germline): LGHNA, YSLEER. The V end lost 3 bases, the J end lost 8 bases, and 10 bases lay between the germline ends. CDR3 residues: CASSHARGGYTF. CDR3 nucleotides: TGCGCCAGCAGCCATGCAAGAGGGGGCTACACCTTC.

Details on this clone: The junction departs from the called germline gene at one end, perhaps through a read error. The gene calls are TRBV7-7 and TRBJ2-1; 7 bases fit TRBD1. This CDR3 region has 17 residues. Per the germline V gene, CDR1 is SSHAT and CDR2 is FNYEAQ (reference sequence). The CDR3 nucleotides read TGTGCTAGCAGCTTAGCCCACAGGGGCAGTTCCTACAATGAGCAGTTCTTC. Translation gives CASSLAHRGSSYNEQFF.

This rearrangement joins TRBV9 to TRBJ2-1; 9 bases fit TRBD2. After removal of 0 bases from V and 10 bases from J, the junction contained 5 bases not matched to a gene. The germline gives CDR1 SGDLS, CDR2 YYNGEE. The CDR3 is 14 amino acids. The CDR3 sequence: CASSVVGLAGEQFF. The CDR3 region has the DNA TGTGCCAGCAGCGTAGTAGGTCTAGCGGGGGAGCAGTTCTTC.